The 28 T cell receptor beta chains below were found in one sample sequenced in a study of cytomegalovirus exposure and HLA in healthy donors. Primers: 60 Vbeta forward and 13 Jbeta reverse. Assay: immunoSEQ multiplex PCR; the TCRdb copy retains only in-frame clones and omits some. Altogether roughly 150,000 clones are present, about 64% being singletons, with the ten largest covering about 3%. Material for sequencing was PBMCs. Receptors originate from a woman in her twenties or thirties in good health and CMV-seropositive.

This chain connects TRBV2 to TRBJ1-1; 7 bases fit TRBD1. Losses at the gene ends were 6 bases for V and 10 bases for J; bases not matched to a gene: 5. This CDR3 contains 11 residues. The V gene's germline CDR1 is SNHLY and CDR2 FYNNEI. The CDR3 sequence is CASSPGQRAFF. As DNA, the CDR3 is TGTGCCAGCAGCCCGGGACAGAGAGCTTTCTTT.

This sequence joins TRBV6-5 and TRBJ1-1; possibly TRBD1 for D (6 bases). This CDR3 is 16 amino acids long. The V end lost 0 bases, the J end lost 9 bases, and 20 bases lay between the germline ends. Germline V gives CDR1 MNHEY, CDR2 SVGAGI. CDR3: CASSYSRHSRDMQAFF. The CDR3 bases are TGTGCCAGCAGTTACTCCCGACACTCCAGGGACATGCAAGCTTTCTTT.

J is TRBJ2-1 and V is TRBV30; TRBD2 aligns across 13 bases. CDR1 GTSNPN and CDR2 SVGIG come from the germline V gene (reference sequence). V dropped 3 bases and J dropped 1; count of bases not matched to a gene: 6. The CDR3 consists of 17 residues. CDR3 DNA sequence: TGTGCCTGGAGACTAGCGGGAGGGATGTGGTCCTACAATGAGCAGTTCTTC. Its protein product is CAWRLAGGMWSYNEQFF. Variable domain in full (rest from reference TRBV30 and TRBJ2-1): SQTIHQWPATLVQPVGSPLSLECTVEGTSNPNLYWYRQAAGRGLQLLFYSVGIGQISSEVPQNLSASRPQDRQFILSSKKLLLSDSGFYLCAWRLAGGMWSYNEQFFGPGTRLTVL.

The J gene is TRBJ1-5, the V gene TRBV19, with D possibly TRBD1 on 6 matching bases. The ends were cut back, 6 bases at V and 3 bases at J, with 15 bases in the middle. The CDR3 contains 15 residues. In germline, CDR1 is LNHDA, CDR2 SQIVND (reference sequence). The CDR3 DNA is TGTGCCAGTAGCAAATTGGACAGAAACAATCAGCCCCAGCATTTT. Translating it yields CASSKLDRNNQPQHF. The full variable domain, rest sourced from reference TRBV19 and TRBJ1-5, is DGGITQSPKYLFRKEGQNVTLSCEQNLNHDAMYWYRQDPGQGLRLIYYSQIVNDFQKGDIAEGYSVSREKKESFPLTVTSAQKNPTAFYLCASSKLDRNNQPQHFGDGTRLSIL.

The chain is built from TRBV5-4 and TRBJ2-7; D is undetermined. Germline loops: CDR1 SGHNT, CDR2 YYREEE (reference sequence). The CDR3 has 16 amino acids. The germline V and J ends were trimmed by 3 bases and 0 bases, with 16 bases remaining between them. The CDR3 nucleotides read TGTGCCAGCAGCTCCGGCGGCGGCCGGAGCTCCTACGAGCAGTACTTC. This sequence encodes CASSSGGGRSSYEQYF.

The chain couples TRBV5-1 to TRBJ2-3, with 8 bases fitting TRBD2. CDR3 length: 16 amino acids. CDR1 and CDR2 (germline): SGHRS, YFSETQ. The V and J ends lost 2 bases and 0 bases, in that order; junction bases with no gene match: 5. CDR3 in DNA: TGCGCCAGCAGCTTCTTAGCGGGAACTAGCACAGATACGCAGTATTTT. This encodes CASSFLAGTSTDTQYF.

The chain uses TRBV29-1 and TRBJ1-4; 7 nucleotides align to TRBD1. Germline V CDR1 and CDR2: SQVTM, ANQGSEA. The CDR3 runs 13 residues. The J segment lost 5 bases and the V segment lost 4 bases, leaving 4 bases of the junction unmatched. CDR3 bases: TGCAGCGTTGCGGCAGGGGGAAATGAAAAACTGTTTTTT. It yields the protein CSVAAGGNEKLFF.

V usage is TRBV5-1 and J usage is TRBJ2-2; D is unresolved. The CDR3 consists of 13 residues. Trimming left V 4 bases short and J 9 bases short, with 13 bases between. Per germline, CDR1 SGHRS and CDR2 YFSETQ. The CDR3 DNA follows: TGCGCCAGCAGCGAGGTTGGAGCCCGGGAGCTGTTTTTT. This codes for CASSEVGARELFF.

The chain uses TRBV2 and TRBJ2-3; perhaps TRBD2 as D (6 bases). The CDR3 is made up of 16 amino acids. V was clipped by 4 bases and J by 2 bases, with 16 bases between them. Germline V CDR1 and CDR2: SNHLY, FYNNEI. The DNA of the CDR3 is TGTGCCAGCAGTGGGGGAGGAGGTTTGTCCACAGATACGCAGTATTTT. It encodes CASSGGGGLSTDTQYF.

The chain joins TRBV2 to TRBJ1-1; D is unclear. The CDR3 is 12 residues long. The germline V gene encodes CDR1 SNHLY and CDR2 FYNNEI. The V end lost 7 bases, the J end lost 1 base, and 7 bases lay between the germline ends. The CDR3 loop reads CASKLRNTEAFF. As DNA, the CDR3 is TGTGCCAGCAAGCTGAGGAACACTGAAGCTTTCTTT.

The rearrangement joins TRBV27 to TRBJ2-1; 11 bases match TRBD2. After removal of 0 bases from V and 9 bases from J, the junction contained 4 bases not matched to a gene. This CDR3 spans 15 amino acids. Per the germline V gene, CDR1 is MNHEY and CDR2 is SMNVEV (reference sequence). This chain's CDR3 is CASSLSILAGGEQFF. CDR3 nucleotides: TGTGCCAGCAGTTTATCGATTCTAGCGGGAGGTGAGCAGTTCTTC.

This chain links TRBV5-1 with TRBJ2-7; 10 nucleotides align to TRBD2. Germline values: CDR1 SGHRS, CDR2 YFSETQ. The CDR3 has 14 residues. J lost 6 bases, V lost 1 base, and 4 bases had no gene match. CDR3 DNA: TGCGCCAGCAGCTTGAGGCTAGCGGGAGCCGAGCAGTACTTC. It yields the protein CASSLRLAGAEQYF.

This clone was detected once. The CDR3 is CASSQDLTILPYEQYF. The CDR3 nucleotides are TGCGCCAGCAGCCAAGATCTAACTATCTTACCCTACGAGCAGTACTTC. This chain uses TRBV4-1 with TRBJ2-7; D is unclear. Trimming cost V 0 bases and J 2 bases, with 14 bases left between them. This CDR3 comprises 16 residues. The germline CDR1 and CDR2 sequences are MGHRA and YSYEKL.

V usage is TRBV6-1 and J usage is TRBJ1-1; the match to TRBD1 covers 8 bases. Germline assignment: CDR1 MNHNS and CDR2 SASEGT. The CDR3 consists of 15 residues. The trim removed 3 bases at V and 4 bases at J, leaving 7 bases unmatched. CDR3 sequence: CASSDSDRVSTEAFF. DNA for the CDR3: TGTGCCAGCAGTGACTCGGACAGGGTCAGCACTGAAGCTTTCTTT.

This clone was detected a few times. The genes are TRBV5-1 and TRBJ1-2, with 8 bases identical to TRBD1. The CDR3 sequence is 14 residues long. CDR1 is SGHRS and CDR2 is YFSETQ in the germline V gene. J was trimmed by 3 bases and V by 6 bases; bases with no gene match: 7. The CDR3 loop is CASKGGQGDYGYTF. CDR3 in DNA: TGCGCCAGCAAAGGAGGACAGGGCGACTATGGCTACACCTTC.

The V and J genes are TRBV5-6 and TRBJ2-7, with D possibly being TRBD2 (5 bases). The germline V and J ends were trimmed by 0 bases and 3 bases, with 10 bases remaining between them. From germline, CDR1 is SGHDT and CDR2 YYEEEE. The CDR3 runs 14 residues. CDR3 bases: TGTGCCAGCAGCTTGGGAGGGAGCCACTACGAGCAGTACTTC. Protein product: CASSLGGSHYEQYF. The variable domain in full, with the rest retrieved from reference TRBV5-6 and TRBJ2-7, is DAGVTQSPTHLIKTRGQQVTLRCSPKSGHDTVSWYQQALGQGPQFIFQYYEEEERQRGNFPDRFSGHQFPNYSSELNVNALLLGDSALYLCASSLGGSHYEQYFGPGTRLTVT.

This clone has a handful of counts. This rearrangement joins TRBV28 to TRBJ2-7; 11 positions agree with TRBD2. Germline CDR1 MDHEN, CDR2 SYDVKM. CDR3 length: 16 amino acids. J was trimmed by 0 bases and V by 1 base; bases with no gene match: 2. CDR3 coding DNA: TGTGCCAGCAGTTTATCCGGGACTAGCGGCTCCTACGAGCAGTACTTC. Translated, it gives CASSLSGTSGSYEQYF.

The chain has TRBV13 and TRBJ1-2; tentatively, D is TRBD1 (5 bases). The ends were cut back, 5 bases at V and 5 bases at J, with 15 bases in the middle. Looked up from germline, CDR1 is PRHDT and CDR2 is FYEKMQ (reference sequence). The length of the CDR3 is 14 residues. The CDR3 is CASSPNRLSYGYTF. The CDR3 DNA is TGTGCCAGCAGCCCTAACAGGCTATCTTATGGCTACACCTTC. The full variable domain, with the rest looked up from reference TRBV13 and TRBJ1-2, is AAGVIQSPRHLIKEKRETATLKCYPIPRHDTVYWYQQGPGQDPQFLISFYEKMQSDKGSIPDRFSAQQFSDYHSELNMSSLELGDSALYFCASSPNRLSYGYTFGSGTRLTVV.

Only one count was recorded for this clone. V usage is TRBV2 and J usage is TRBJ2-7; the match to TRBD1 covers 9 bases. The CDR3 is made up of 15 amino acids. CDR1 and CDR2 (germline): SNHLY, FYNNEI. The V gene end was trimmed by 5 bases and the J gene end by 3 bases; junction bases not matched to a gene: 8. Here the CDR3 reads CASSPGTGIFYEQYF. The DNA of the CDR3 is TGTGCCAGCAGTCCCGGGACAGGGATATTCTACGAGCAGTACTTC.

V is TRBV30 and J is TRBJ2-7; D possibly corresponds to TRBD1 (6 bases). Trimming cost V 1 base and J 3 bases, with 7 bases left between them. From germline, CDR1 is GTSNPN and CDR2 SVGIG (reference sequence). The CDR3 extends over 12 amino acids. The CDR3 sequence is CAWSEQGYEQYF. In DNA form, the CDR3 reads TGTGCCTGGAGTGAACAGGGCTACGAGCAGTACTTC.

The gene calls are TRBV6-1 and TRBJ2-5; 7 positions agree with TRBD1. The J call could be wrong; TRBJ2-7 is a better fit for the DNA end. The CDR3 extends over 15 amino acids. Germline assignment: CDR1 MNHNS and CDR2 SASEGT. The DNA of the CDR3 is TGTGCCAGCAGTGAAACGACAGGGATGTTCTACGAGCAGTACTTC. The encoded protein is CASSETTGMFYEQYF.

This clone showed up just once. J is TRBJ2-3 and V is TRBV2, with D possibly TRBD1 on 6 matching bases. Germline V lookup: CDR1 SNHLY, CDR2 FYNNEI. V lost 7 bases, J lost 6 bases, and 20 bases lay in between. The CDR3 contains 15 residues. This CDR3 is CASIRRTDQVDTQYF. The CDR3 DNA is TGTGCCAGCATCCGAAGGACAGACCAAGTGGATACGCAGTATTTT. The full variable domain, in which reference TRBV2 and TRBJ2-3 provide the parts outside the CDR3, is EPEVTQTPSHQVTQMGQEVILRCVPISNHLYFYWYRQILGQKVEFLVSFYNNEISEKSEIFDDQFSVERPDGSNFTLKIRSTKLEDSAMYFCASIRRTDQVDTQYFGPGTRLTVL.

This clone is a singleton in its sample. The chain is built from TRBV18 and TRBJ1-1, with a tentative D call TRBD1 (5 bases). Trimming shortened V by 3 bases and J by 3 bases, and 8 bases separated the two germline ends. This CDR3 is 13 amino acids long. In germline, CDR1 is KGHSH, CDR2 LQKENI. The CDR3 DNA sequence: TGTGCCAGCTCACCGGCGGGGGACACTGAAGCTTTCTTT. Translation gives CASSPAGDTEAFF.

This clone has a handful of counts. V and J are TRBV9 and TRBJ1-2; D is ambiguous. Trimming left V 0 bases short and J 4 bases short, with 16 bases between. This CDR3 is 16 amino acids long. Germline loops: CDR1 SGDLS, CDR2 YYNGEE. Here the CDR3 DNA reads TGTGCCAGCAGCGTAGATATTGGGCCCCTAAGCTATGGCTACACCTTC. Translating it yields CASSVDIGPLSYGYTF.

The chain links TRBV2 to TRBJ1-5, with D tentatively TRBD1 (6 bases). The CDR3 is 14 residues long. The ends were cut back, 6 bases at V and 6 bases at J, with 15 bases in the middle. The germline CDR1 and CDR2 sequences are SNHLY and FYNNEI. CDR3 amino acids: CASRYREPSQPQHF. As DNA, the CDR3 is TGTGCCAGCAGGTACAGGGAACCGAGTCAGCCCCAGCATTTT. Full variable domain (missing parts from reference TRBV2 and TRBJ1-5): EPEVTQTPSHQVTQMGQEVILRCVPISNHLYFYWYRQILGQKVEFLVSFYNNEISEKSEIFDDQFSVERPDGSNFTLKIRSTKLEDSAMYFCASRYREPSQPQHFGDGTRLSIL.

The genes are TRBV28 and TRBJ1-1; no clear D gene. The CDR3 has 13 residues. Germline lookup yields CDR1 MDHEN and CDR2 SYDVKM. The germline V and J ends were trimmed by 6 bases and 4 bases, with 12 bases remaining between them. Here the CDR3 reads CASSSSSSTEAFF. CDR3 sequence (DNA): TGTGCCAGCAGCTCTTCCTCCTCCACTGAAGCTTTCTTT.

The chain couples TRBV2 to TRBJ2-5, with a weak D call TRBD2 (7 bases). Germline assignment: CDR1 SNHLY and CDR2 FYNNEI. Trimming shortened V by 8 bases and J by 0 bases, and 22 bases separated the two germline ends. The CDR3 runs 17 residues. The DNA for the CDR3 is TGTGCCAGCGCCTCCTCCGGTAGGGGGGGGTACCAAGAGACCCAGTACTTC. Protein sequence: CASASSGRGGYQETQYF.

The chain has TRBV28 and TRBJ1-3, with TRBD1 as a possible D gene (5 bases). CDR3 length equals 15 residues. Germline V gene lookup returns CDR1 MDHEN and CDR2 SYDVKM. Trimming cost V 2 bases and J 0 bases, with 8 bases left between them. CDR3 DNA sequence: TGTGCCAGCAGTTTACAGGGTGGCTCTGGAAACACCATATATTTT. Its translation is CASSLQGGSGNTIYF. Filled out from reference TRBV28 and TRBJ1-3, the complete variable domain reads DVKVTQSSRYLVKRTGEKVFLECVQDMDHENMFWYRQDPGLGLRLIYFSYDVKMKEKGDIPEGYSVSREKKERFSLILESASTNQTSMYLCASSLQGGSGNTIYFGEGSWLTVV.